This T cell receptor beta chain was obtained from a study of blood T cell repertoires in COVID-19 (dated by TCRdb to the early 2020s). The study in broad terms: Samples from collaborators originated in the United States, Italy and Spain and spanned both the acute and convalescent phases of COVID-19. Samples were obtained from the ongoing ImmuneRACE study (first 160 participants) and from 1,254 subjects provided by 6 global collaborators. A freely available public database, intended as a resource for researchers studying the immune response to SARS-CoV-2, is where the repertoires were released. Where available, HLA class I and class II types were taken from metadata supplied by the sample provider and were not determined by assay-based typing. Sample metadata almost always included a de-identified subject ID, COVID-19 status, age in years and sex. Deeply sampled blood TCRbeta repertoires from subjects exposed to, actively infected with, or recovered from COVID-19 were included in the dataset. The material from the prospective study consisted of cDNA or gDNA derived from T cells, B-cell-depleted T cells, or PBMCs.

With regard to this clone: Its antigen is not yet known. No base quality values were provided; no much bigger clone lies one nucleotide off.

Samples from volunteer blood donors who had recovered from COVID-19 were contributed by a second Seattle source. Each collaborating institution followed its own protocols to collect whole blood in K2EDTA tubes. For TCRbeta analysis, collaborators shipped samples as frozen whole blood, isolated PBMCs, or DNA extracted from either of those sample types. What the study reported, not specific to this receptor: Clinical and demographic metadata were provided uncurated, with the amount varying by source and participant.

TCRbeta CDR3 regions were amplified from genomic DNA by means of the immunoSEQ Assay, a bias-controlled multiplex PCR. In the authors' own workflow: The number of nucleated cells in each sample was estimated by amplification of reference gene primers within the assay. Sequence reads were collapsed and filtered to measure the absolute abundance of every unique TCRbeta CDR3 rearrangement. Productive Simpson clonality was computed per sample as the square root of Simpson's diversity index over productive rearrangements. The table comes from immuneACCESS by way of TCRdb, which keeps in-frame sequences with V and J called. Part of the clones is missing from these tables; in studies checked, under half for an unresolved V gene and the rest for unknown reasons. V and J calls and clone size are given by that table; D and trimming were obtained from the DNA. Within this sample are approximately 200,000 clones, with around 84% of them counted one time only. More than 4.5% of the sample lies in the top ten.

This clonotype originated in a woman aged 60 to 75 who had recovered from COVID-19. Specimen: peripheral blood.

The CDR3 reads as follows: CASSFAGTGIIYEQYF. The DNA is as follows: TGTGCCAGCAGCTTCGCGGGGACAGGGATAATATACGAGCAGTACTTC. The rearrangement joined TRBV5-4 to TRBJ2-7, with 9 central nucleotides matching TRBD1. The germline V gene (reference sequence) supplies CDR1 SGHNT and CDR2 YYREEE. Trimming accounts for 2 bases at V and 4 bases at J, while the number of junction bases matched to no gene is 10. The cysteine opens and the phenylalanine closes a CDR3 of 16 amino acids. The entry retains the CDR3 DNA only, 48 bases that are in frame from base 1.